The entry below gives a single T cell receptor (beta chain) sequence along with its context. The source of the sample is a study of glioma-infiltrating T cells after dendritic cell vaccination. Turning to the study itself: Patients received three intradermal dendritic cell vaccine injections at biweekly intervals.

Input was 2 ug genomic DNA, or all available if less. TCRdb's copy holds only in-frame clones and misses some; the assay was immunoSEQ multiplex PCR. The top ten hold 3% to 3.5% of the sample, which has tens of thousands of clones, approximately 90% seen once. CDR1 SEHNR and CDR2 FQNEAQ come from the germline V gene (reference sequence). There are 16 residues in the CDR3. V gave up 5 bases and J gave up 0 bases, with 14 bases separating them. No glioblastoma patient carried an isocitrate dehydrogenase mutation. The sample in question was blood, obtained before dendritic cell vaccination. This TCR came from a human donor with glioblastoma. V gene TRBV7-9 combines with J gene TRBJ1-3; D uncertain. The CDR3 protein is CASSPLRFPSGNTIYF. The CDR3 nucleotides read TGTGCCAGCAGCCCCCTGCGGTTCCCCTCTGGAAACACCATATATTTT.